This T cell receptor (beta chain) was found in a study of T cells expressing NK-cell markers. Study-wide findings and caveats: These clonotypes additionally ranked first within the CD3+CD56-NKG2C+ fraction of a few donors. Each of a handful of donors carried dominant NKG2C+ clonotypes accounting for roughly 1.0-7.5% of CD8+ T cells.

To note about this clonotype: Its antigen is as yet unknown.

UMIs were included in TCR beta cDNA generated by 5'RACE template switching. TCRdb re-analyzed the 5' RACE reads; it lists each CDR3 protein once, without DNA. This specimen shows about 300,000 distinct CDR3 sequences; the ten leading clones hold around 4%. This CDR3 contains 15 residues. Per the germline V gene, CDR1 is DFQATT and CDR2 is SNEGSKA (reference sequence). Specimen: blood T cells: a sorted CD56 or NKG2C T cell subset, CD4+ or CD8+ T cells, or bulk PBMC T cells (not recorded which). The receptor's source is a woman between 18 and 75 years old in good health. The chain is built from TRBV20-1 and TRBJ2-7; TCRdb designates TRBD2, a call that cannot be tested without DNA. The CDR3 loop reads CSARATSGSYYEQYF.